Listed below are T cell receptor beta chains from one sample, sequenced in a study of cytomegalovirus exposure and HLA in healthy donors. The protocol was immunoSEQ multiplex PCR, while the TCRdb copy is restricted to in-frame clones and leaves out a portion. The data hold roughly 330,000 clones, with about 90% observed a single time. Sequences were obtained from PBMCs. The receptors were gathered from a woman between 25 and 40 years old in good health and CMV-seropositive. Both conserved end residues are part of each CDR3. Where a row states a size, it is once, few, many or the class of an expanded clone; other rows omit it.

TRBJ1-5	few	TRBV5-1	CASSLGTGRNQPQHF
TRBJ1-1	.	TRBV27	CASSLQGVIEAFF
TRBJ1-5	.	TRBV6-1	CASSEDRSNQPQHF
TRBJ2-3	.	TRBV6-4	CASSPGGLRTDTQYF
TRBJ2-7	.	TRBV4-2	CASSQDPGQLSYEQYF
TRBJ2-1	.	TRBV7-6	CASSLDSLSYNEQFF
TRBJ2-7	.	TRBV29-1	CSVLSGDEQYF
TRBJ1-5	.	TRBV4-1	CASSQEDVVGRDQPQHF
TRBJ2-5	.	TRBV10-3	CAIGQGGSQETQYF
TRBJ2-1	.	TRBV7-2	CASSDNSGRSEQFF
TRBJ2-3	.	TRBV19	CASSLRDGFRGGTDTQYF
TRBJ2-5	.	TRBV6-6	CASSDQGAGQETQYF
TRBJ2-7	.	TRBV4-2	CASSQEGQGYEQYF
TRBJ1-3	few	TRBV7-8	CASSLAGNTIYF
TRBJ1-2	.	TRBV15	CATSRGQGEGYTF
TRBJ2-5	.	TRBV10-2	CASQWAGDQETQYF
TRBJ2-7	.	TRBV28	CASSRGLAGKYEQYF
TRBJ2-7	.	TRBV28	CASRFGVNDEQYF
TRBJ1-2	.	TRBV28	CASRGTGSMYGYTF
TRBJ1-1	.	TRBV27	CASSSRVDVNTEAFF